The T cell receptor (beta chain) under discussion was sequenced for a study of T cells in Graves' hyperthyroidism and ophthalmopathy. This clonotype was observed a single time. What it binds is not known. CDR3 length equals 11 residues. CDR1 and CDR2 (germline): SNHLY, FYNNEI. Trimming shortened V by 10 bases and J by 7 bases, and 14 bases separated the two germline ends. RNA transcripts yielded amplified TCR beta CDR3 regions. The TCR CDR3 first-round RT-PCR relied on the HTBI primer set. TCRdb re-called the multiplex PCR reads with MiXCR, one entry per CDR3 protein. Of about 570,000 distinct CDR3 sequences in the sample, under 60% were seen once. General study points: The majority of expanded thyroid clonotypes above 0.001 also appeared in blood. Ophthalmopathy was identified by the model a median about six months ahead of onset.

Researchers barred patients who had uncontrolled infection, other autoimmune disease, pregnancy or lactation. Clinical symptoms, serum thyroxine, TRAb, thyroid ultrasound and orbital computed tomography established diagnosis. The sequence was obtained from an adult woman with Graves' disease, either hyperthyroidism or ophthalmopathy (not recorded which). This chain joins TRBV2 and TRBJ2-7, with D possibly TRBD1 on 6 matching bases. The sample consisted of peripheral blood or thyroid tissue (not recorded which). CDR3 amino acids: CAIQGPNEQYF. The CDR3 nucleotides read TGTGCCATACAGGGACCCAATGAGCAGTACTTC.